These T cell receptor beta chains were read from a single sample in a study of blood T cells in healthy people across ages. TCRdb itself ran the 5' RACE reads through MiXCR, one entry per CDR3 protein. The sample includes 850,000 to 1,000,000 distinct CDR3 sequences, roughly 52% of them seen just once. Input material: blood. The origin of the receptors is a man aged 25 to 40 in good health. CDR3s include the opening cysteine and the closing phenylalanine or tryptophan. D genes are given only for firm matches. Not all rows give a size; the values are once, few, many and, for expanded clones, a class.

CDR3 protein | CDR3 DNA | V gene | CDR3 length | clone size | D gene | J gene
CASSLEGLARLSTDTQYF | TGTGCCAGCAGCTTGGAGGGACTAGCGAGACTCAGCACAGATACGCAGTATTTT | TRBV7-2 | 18 | . | TRBD2 | TRBJ2-3
CAISSTSSYNSPLHF | TGTGCCATCAGCTCCACAAGCTCCTATAATTCACCCCTCCACTTT | TRBV10-3 | 15 | few | . | TRBJ1-6
CSARDRQGPNYGYTF | TGCAGTGCTAGAGATCGTCAGGGGCCTAACTATGGCTACACCTTC | TRBV20-1 | 15 | few | . | TRBJ1-2
CASSNTGWGQETQYF | TGTGCCAGCAGTAATACAGGTTGGGGACAAGAGACCCAGTACTTC | TRBV28 | 15 | . | . | TRBJ2-5
CAISGMTRSYEQYF | TGTGCCATCAGCGGCATGACAAGGTCCTACGAGCAGTACTTC | TRBV10-3 | 14 | . | . | TRBJ2-7
CAWRGRGHTDTQYF | TGTGCCTGGAGAGGTCGGGGCCACACAGATACGCAGTATTTT | TRBV30 | 14 | . | . | TRBJ2-3
CASSSSENTDTQYF | TGTGCCAGCAGTTCGTCCGAAAATACAGATACGCAGTATTTT | TRBV6-2/TRBV6-3 | 14 | many | . | TRBJ2-3
CASSLDRPLNQPQHF | TGTGCCAGCAGTTTGGACAGACCACTTAATCAGCCCCAGCATTTT | TRBV6-2/TRBV6-3 | 15 | few | . | TRBJ1-5
CASSVAGNEQFF | TGTGCCAGCAGCGTAGCAGGGAATGAGCAGTTCTTC | TRBV9 | 12 | many | . | TRBJ2-1
CAGSLVWTGGNEQFF | TGTGCCGGCAGCTTAGTTTGGACAGGGGGGAATGAGCAGTTCTTC | TRBV11-1 | 15 | . | TRBD1 | TRBJ2-1
CASSLFRSREEYNEQFF | TGTGCCAGCAGCCTCTTTAGGAGCAGGGAGGAATACAATGAGCAGTTCTTC | TRBV3-1 | 17 | . | . | TRBJ2-1
CSAGDRENQPQHF | TGCAGCGCAGGGGACAGGGAGAATCAGCCCCAGCATTTT | TRBV29-1 | 13 | . | TRBD1 | TRBJ1-5
CASSFKGGTGYTF | TGTGCCAGCAGTTTTAAAGGAGGGACGGGCTACACCTTC | TRBV12-3/TRBV12-4 | 13 | once | . | TRBJ1-2
CASSQEGRAYEQYF | TGTGCCAGCAGCCAAGAAGGCCGGGCCTACGAGCAGTACTTC | TRBV3-1 | 14 | few | . | TRBJ2-7
CASSQETGNQETQYF | TGTGCCAGCAGCCAAGAAACGGGGAACCAAGAGACCCAGTACTTC | TRBV4-2 | 15 | . | . | TRBJ2-5
CASGVNSPLHF | TGTGCCAGCGGGGTAAATTCACCCCTCCACTTT | TRBV28 | 11 | . | . | TRBJ1-6
CASSFAGPRQAYEQYF | TGTGCCAGCAGCTTCGCCGGGCCCCGGCAGGCTTACGAGCAGTACTTC | TRBV7-9 | 16 | . | . | TRBJ2-7
CASSLQARANEKLFF | TGTGCCAGCAGTTTACAGGCGAGGGCTAATGAAAAACTGTTTTTT | TRBV28 | 15 | . | . | TRBJ1-4
CASSQTAGSFEQYF | TGCGCCAGCAGCCAGACGGCAGGAAGTTTCGAGCAGTACTTC | TRBV5-1 | 14 | . | . | TRBJ2-7